Reported below is one TCR beta chain. Its target is not known. Trimming cost V 1 base and J 4 bases; bases outside gene matches: 8. The CDR3 consists of 17 residues. Germline assignment: CDR1 LGHNA and CDR2 YNFKEQ. Primers: 60 Vbeta forward and 13 Jbeta reverse. The repertoire was sequenced with immunoSEQ multiplex PCR; TCRdb's copy has only in-frame clones and lacks some. The sample has under 150,000 clones; over 70% are singletons. These data originate in a study of cytomegalovirus exposure and HLA in healthy donors. General observations from the study: A previous analysis found most TCR beta V segments productive roughly 87% or roughly 30% of the time. Testing in vitro showed a few CMV-associated chains specific for CMV antigens.

The chain has TRBV4-2 and TRBJ2-3; 10 bases are shared with TRBD2. The clonotype originates from a woman aged 40 to 50 in good health and CMV-seronegative. Specimen: PBMCs. CDR3 in DNA: TGTGCCAGCAGCCAAGCTCAGACTAGCGGGTTCCCAGATACGCAGTATTTT. Translation gives CASSQAQTSGFPDTQYF.